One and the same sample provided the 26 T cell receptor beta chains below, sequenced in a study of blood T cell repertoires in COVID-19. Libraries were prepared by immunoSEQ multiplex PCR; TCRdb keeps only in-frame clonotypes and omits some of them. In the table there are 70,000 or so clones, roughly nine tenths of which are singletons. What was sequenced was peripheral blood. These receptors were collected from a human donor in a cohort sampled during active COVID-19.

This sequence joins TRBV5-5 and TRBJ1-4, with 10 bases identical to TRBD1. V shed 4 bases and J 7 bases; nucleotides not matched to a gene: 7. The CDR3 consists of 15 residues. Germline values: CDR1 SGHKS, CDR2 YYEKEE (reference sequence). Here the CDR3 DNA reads TGTGCCAGCAGCATGGGCGGGACAGGGGCTGAAAAACTGTTTTTT. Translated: CASSMGGTGAEKLFF.

The CDR3 protein is CASSFSLRLAGSSYNEQFF. CDR3 nucleotide sequence: TGTGCCAGCAGCTTTTCCCTGAGACTAGCGGGAAGCTCCTACAATGAGCAGTTCTTC. The rearrangement links TRBV7-2 to TRBJ2-1; 11 bases agree with TRBD2. The V segment lost 3 bases and the J segment 0 bases; nucleotides outside the gene matches: 10. Germline V gene data show CDR1 as SGHTA and CDR2 as FQGNSA. The CDR3 length is 19 residues. Combining the CDR3 with reference TRBV7-2 and TRBJ2-1 gives the whole variable domain GAGVSQSPSNKVTEKGKDVELRCDPISGHTALYWYRQSLGQGLEFLIYFQGNSAPDKSGLPSDRFSAERTGGSVSTLTIQRTQQEDSAVYLCASSFSLRLAGSSYNEQFFGPGTRLTVL.

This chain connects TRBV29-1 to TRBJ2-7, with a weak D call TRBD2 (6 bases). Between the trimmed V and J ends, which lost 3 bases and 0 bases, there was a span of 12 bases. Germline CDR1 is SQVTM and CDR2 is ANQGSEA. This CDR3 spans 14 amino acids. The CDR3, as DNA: TGCAGCGTTGATGGGGGAGGATCCTCCTACGAGCAGTACTTC. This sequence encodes CSVDGGGSSYEQYF.

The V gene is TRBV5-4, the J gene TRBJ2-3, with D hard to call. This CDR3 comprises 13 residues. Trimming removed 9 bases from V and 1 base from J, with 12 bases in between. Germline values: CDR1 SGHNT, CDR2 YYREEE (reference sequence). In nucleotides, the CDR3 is TGTGCCAATGCAGTAGGAGGCACAGATACGCAGTATTTT. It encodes CANAVGGTDTQYF.

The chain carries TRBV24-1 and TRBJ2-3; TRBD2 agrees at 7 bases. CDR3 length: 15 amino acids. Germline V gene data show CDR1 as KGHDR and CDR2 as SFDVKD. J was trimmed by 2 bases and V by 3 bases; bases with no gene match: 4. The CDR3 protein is CATSDRTRLTDTQYF. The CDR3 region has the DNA TGTGCCACCAGTGATCGGACTAGACTCACAGATACGCAGTATTTT.

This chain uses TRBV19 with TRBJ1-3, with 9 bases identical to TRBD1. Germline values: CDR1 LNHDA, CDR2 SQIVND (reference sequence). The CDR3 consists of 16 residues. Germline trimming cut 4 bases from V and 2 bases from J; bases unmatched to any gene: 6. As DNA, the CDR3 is TGTGCCAGTAGTAGGGGACAGGGATCGGCTGGAAACACCATATATTTT. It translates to CASSRGQGSAGNTIYF.

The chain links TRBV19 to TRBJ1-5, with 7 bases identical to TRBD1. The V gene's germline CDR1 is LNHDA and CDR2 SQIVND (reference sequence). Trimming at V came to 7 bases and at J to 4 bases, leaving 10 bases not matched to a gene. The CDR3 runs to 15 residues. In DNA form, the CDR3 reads TGTGCCAGTAACCCTAAGGGGGCTTTGAATCAGCCCCAGCATTTT. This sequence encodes CASNPKGALNQPQHF.

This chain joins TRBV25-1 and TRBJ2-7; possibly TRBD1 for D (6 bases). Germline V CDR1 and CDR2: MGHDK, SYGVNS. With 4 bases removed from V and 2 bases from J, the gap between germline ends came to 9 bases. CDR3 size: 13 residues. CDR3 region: CASSVTGTYEQYF. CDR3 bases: TGTGCCAGCAGTGTAACAGGGACCTACGAGCAGTACTTC.

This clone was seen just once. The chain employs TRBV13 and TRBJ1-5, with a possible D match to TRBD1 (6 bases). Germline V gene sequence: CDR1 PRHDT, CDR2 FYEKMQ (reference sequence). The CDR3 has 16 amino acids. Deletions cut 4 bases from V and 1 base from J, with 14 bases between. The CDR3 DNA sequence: TGTGCCAGCAGCTCAGGGGACGCGGGGAGCAATCAGCCCCAGCATTTT. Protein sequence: CASSSGDAGSNQPQHF.

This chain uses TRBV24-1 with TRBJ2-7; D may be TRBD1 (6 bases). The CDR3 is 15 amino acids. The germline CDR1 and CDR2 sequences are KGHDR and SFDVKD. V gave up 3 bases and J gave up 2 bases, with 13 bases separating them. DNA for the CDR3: TGTGCCACCAGTGATAAAGGGGGTACCACCTACGAGCAGTACTTC. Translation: CATSDKGGTTYEQYF.

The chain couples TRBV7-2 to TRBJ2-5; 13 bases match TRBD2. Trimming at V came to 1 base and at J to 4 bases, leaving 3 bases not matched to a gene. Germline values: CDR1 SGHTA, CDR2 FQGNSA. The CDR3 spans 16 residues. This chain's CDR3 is CASSLGTSGRGETQYF. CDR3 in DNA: TGTGCCAGCAGCTTAGGGACTAGCGGGAGAGGAGAGACCCAGTACTTC.

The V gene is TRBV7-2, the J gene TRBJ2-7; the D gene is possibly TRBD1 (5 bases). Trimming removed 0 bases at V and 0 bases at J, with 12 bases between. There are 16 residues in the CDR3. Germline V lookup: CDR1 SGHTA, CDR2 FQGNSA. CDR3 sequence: CASSLAGGASSYEQYF. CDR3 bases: TGTGCCAGCAGCTTAGCTGGTGGGGCGAGCTCCTACGAGCAGTACTTC.

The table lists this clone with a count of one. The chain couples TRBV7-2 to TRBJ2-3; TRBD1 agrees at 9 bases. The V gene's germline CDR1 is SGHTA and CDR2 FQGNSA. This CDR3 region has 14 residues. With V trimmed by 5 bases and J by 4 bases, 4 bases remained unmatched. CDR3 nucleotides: TGTGCCAGCAGCCCCCGACAGGGGGCAGATACGCAGTATTTT. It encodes CASSPRQGADTQYF.

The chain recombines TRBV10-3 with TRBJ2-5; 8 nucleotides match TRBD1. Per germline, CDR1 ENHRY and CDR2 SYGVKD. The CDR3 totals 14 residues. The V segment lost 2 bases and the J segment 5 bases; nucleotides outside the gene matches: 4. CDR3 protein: CAISEAGGRETQYF. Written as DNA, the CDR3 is TGTGCCATCAGTGAGGCAGGGGGCAGGGAGACCCAGTACTTC.

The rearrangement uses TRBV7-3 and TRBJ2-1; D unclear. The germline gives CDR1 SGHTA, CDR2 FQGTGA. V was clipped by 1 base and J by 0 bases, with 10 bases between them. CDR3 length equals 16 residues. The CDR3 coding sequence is TGTGCCAGCAGCTTAATGGGCAGCAGCTCCTACAATGAGCAGTTCTTC. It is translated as CASSLMGSSSYNEQFF. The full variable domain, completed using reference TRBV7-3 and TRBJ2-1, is GAGVSQTPSNKVTEKGKYVELRCDPISGHTALYWYRQSLGQGPEFLIYFQGTGAADDSGLPNDRFFAVRPEGSVSTLKIQRTERGDSAVYLCASSLMGSSSYNEQFFGPGTRLTVL.

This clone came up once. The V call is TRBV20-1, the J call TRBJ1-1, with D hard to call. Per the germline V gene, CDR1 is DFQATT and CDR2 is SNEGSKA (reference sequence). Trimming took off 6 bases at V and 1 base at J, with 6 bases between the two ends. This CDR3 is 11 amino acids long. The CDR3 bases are TGCAGTGCATCCGGGAACACTGAAGCTTTCTTT. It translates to CSASGNTEAFF.

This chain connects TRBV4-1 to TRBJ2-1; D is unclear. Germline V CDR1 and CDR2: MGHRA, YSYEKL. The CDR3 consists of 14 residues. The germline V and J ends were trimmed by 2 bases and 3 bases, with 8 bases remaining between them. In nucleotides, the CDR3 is TGCGCCAGCAGCCAACAACAGTACTACAATGAGCAGTTCTTC. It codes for CASSQQQYYNEQFF.

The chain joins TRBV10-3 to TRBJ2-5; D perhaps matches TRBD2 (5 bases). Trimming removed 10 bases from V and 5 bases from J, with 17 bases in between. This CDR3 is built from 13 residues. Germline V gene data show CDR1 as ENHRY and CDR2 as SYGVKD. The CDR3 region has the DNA TGTGCCAGCGCGGACTCCAAGGGTGAGACCCAGTACTTC. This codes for CASADSKGETQYF.

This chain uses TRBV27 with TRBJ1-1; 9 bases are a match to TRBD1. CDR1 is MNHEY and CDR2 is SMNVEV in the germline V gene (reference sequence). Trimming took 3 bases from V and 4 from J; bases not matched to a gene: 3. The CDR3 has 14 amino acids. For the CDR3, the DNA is TGTGCCAGCAGTTTTACAGGGGGCGGCACTGAAGCTTTCTTT. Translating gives CASSFTGGGTEAFF.

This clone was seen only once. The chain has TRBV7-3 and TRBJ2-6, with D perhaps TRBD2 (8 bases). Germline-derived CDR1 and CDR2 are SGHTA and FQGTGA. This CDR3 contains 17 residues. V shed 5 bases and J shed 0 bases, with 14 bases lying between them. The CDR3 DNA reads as TGTGCCAGCAGCCCGACAGGGACTAGCTCTGGGGCCAACGTCCTGACTTTC. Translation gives CASSPTGTSSGANVLTF.

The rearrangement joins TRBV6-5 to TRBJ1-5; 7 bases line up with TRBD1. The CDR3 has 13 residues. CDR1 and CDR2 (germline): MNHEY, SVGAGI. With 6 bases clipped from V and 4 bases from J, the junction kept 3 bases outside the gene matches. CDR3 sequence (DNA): TGTGCCAGCAGCTTGACAGGGAATCAGCCCCAGCATTTT. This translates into CASSLTGNQPQHF.

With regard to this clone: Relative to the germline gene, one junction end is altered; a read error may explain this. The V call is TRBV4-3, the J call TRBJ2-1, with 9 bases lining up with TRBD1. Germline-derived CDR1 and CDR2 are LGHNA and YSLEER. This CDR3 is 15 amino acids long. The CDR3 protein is CASSQDITVGQGELF. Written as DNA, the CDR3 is TGCGCCAGCAGCCAAGATATAACAGTGGGACAGGGTGAGCTCTTC.

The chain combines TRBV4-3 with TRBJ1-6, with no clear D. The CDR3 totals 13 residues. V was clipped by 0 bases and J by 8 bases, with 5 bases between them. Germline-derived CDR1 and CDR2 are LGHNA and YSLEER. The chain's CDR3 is CASSQEQDSPLHF. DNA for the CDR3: TGCGCCAGCAGCCAAGAGCAGGATTCACCCCTCCACTTT.

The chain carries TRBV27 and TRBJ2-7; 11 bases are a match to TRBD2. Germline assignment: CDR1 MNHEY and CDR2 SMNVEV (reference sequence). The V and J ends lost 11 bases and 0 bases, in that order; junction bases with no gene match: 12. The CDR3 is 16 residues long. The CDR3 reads CAGDLIAGGSSYEQYF. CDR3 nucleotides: TGTGCCGGCGACCTGATAGCGGGAGGGAGCTCCTACGAGCAGTACTTC.

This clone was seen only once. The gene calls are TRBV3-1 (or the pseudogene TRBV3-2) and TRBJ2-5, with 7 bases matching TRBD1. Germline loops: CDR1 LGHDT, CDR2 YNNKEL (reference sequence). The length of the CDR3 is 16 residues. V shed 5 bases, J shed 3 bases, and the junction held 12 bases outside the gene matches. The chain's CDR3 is CASSTRMTGPEETQYF. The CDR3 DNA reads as TGTGCCAGCAGCACCCGAATGACAGGGCCGGAAGAGACCCAGTACTTC.

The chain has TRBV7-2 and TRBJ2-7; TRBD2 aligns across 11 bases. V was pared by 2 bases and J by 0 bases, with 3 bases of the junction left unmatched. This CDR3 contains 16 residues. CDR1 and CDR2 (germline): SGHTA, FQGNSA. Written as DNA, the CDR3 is TGTGCCAGCAGCTTACTAGCGGGAGGTCGCTCCTACGAGCAGTACTTC. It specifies CASSLLAGGRSYEQYF. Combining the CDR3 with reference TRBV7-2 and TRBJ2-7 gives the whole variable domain GAGVSQSPSNKVTEKGKDVELRCDPISGHTALYWYRQSLGQGLEFLIYFQGNSAPDKSGLPSDRFSAERTGGSVSTLTIQRTQQEDSAVYLCASSLLAGGRSYEQYFGPGTRLTVT.